A selection of T cell receptor beta chains follows, all from one sample in a study of CD8 T cells in ankylosing spondylitis. TCRdb passed the 5' RACE reads through MiXCR, listing each CDR3 protein once. This table has 130,000 or so distinct CDR3 sequences, roughly 17% appearing once. The sequenced sample consisted of blood, either unsorted or a sorted T cell fraction (not recorded which). The receptors originated from a male donor with ankylosing spondylitis. The CDR3 runs from the conserved cysteine through the conserved F or W. D genes are given only for firm matches. Expanded clones get a size class; other rows say once, few or many, or leave the size out.

J,size,D,V,DNA,CDR3
TRBJ2-7,NA,NA,TRBV12-3/TRBV12-4,TGTGCCAGCAGCCGACAGACAGGAACCGAGCAGTACTTC,CASSRQTGTEQYF
TRBJ2-7,NA,NA,TRBV25-1,TGTGCCAGCAGTGAATTTCGCAGGACCTACGAGCAGTACTTC,CASSEFRRTYEQYF
TRBJ2-1,many,TRBD2,TRBV5-1,TGCGCCAGCAGCGAGCAACTAGCGGGAGTGGGAAATGAGCAGTTCTTC,CASSEQLAGVGNEQFF
TRBJ2-7,NA,NA,TRBV6-2/TRBV6-3,TGTGCCAGCAGAAACGGACGAGCCTACGAGCAGTACTTC,CASRNGRAYEQYF
TRBJ2-2,NA,NA,TRBV19,TGTGCCAGTAGTCCTCGTGCGGTTACCGGGGAGCTGTTTTTT,CASSPRAVTGELFF
TRBJ2-1,few,TRBD1,TRBV7-9,TGTGCCAGCAGCCCCGGGACAGGTTCTAATGAGCAGTTCTTC,CASSPGTGSNEQFF
TRBJ1-2,few,TRBD1,TRBV20-1,TGCAGTGCTAGAGATCACGGGGGACAGGGAGTGGCAATTGGCTACACCTTC,CSARDHGGQGVAIGYTF
TRBJ2-3,NA,TRBD2,TRBV5-6,TGTGCCAGCAGCTTGGCGGTAGCGGGAGCTGATACGCAGTATTTT,CASSLAVAGADTQYF
TRBJ2-5,NA,TRBD1,TRBV27,TGTGCCAGCAGTTTATTGGGACAGATGGGGGAGACCCAGTACTTC,CASSLLGQMGETQYF
TRBJ2-3,NA,TRBD1,TRBV7-9,TGTGCCAGCAGCTTAGGGACAGGAGTTAGAGATACGCAGTATTTT,CASSLGTGVRDTQYF
TRBJ2-1,NA,NA,TRBV7-9,TGTGCCAGCAGCTGGATCTCGGACAATGAGCAGTTCTTC,CASSWISDNEQFF
TRBJ2-7,NA,NA,TRBV28,TGTGCCACCCGGGCGTACACCTCCTACGAGCAGTACTTC,CATRAYTSYEQYF
TRBJ2-1,many,NA,TRBV4-3,TGCGCCAGCAGCCAAGGGGCGGGCAATGAGCAGTTCTTC,CASSQGAGNEQFF
TRBJ2-1,NA,NA,TRBV27,TGTGCCAGCCGGCCTGGGGAGGCCGTCTCCAATGAGCAGTTCTTC,CASRPGEAVSNEQFF
TRBJ2-7,few,TRBD1,TRBV15,TGTGCCACCAGTGACAGGGGATCGTACGAGCAGTACTTC,CATSDRGSYEQYF
TRBJ1-6,NA,NA,TRBV9,TGTGCCAGCAGCCCACAGGGCGGGTTGGATTCACCCCTCCACTTT,CASSPQGGLDSPLHF
TRBJ2-1,few,NA,TRBV27,TGTGCCAGCAGTGGTATTCGGGAGCAGTTCTTC,CASSGIREQFF
TRBJ1-2,few,NA,TRBV7-6,TGTGCCAGCAGCTCGGGAGTCTCTAACTATGGCTACACCTTC,CASSSGVSNYGYTF
TRBJ2-4,few,NA,TRBV7-2,TGTGCCAGCAGCTTAGTCGAAGGAAACATTCAGTACTTC,CASSLVEGNIQYF
TRBJ2-7,NA,NA,TRBV27,TGTGCCAGCAGTTTTTGGGGTGGCGAGCAGTACTTC,CASSFWGGEQYF
TRBJ2-7,NA,NA,TRBV27,TGTGCCAGCAGTTTCATAAGGGGAACTACGGAGCAGTACTTC,CASSFIRGTTEQYF
TRBJ2-1,NA,TRBD2,TRBV20-1,TGCAGTGCCGAGAGGGGGCCTAGCGGGGGCAATGAGCAGTTCTTC,CSAERGPSGGNEQFF
TRBJ2-3,few,TRBD2,TRBV5-1,TGCGCCAGCAGCTTGGGAGGAAGCGGGAGTCTCATTGATACGCAGTATTTT,CASSLGGSGSLIDTQYF
TRBJ1-2,NA,NA,TRBV12-3/TRBV12-4,TGTGCCAGCAGTTTCAGTGGCTACACCTTC,CASSFSGYTF
TRBJ2-7,NA,NA,TRBV2,TGTGCCAGCAGTGACGAGATACCCTCCTACGAGCAGTACTTC,CASSDEIPSYEQYF
TRBJ2-7,NA,TRBD2,TRBV5-1,TGCGCCAGCAGCCTATCCGGAACTAGCGGGGCAGCCTCCTACGAGCAGTACTTC,CASSLSGTSGAASYEQYF
TRBJ2-1,NA,TRBD2,TRBV11-1,TGTGCCAGCAGCCCCCGACTAGCGGGAGTCCCCTCCTACAATGAGCAGTTCTTC,CASSPRLAGVPSYNEQFF
TRBJ2-2,NA,NA,TRBV28,TGTGCCAGCAGTACCGGAGCCACCGGGGAGCTGTTTTTT,CASSTGATGELFF
TRBJ2-7,few,TRBD2,TRBV29-1,TGCAGCGTTGAGCGGGAGGGCCCGGGGGAGCAGTACTTC,CSVEREGPGEQYF
TRBJ2-1,NA,TRBD2,TRBV15,TGTGCCACCAGCAGAGGGACTAGCGGGCCTGAGCAGTTCTTC,CATSRGTSGPEQFF
TRBJ2-5,few,NA,TRBV25-1,TGTGCCGTCCGGGACGGGACACTGCAAGAGACCCAGTACTTC,CAVRDGTLQETQYF
TRBJ2-7,few,NA,TRBV7-2,TGTGCCAGCAGCTTAGGGGACTTCGAGCAGTACTTC,CASSLGDFEQYF
TRBJ2-1,NA,NA,TRBV20-1,TGCAGTGCTAGAGATCCCCGACTGGGCGGCTCCTACAATGAGCAGTTCTTC,CSARDPRLGGSYNEQFF
TRBJ2-7,NA,TRBD1,TRBV14,TGTGCCAGCTTTTTACCCGGGACAGGGTTGACGGGAGGCCCCTACGAGCAGTACTTC,CASFLPGTGLTGGPYEQYF
TRBJ2-1,NA,NA,TRBV7-8,TGTGCCAGCAGCTTACTAAGGGGCAATGAGCAGTTCTTC,CASSLLRGNEQFF
TRBJ2-7,few,NA,TRBV6-1,TGTGCCAGCAGAAACACGCGCTACGAGCAGTACTTC,CASRNTRYEQYF
TRBJ2-1,NA,NA,TRBV7-9,TGTGCCAGCAGCGCACAGGCGGTTTTTGAGCAGTTCTTC,CASSAQAVFEQFF
TRBJ2-2,NA,NA,TRBV11-3,TGTGCCAGCCAAGGCACCGGGGAGCTGTTTTTT,CASQGTGELFF
TRBJ2-1,NA,TRBD2,TRBV28,TGTGCCAGCAGTTCAGGGACTAGCGGGTCCGGGGCCAATGAGCAGTTCTTC,CASSSGTSGSGANEQFF
TRBJ2-1,many,NA,TRBV2,TGTGCCAGCAGTGAAACTGGAGGGAGCTCCTACAATGAGCAGTTCTTC,CASSETGGSSYNEQFF
TRBJ2-1,few,NA,TRBV4-2,TGTGCCAGCAGCCAAAGGGGGGTTGGGACCCCGACCTACAATGAGCAGTTCTTC,CASSQRGVGTPTYNEQFF
TRBJ2-5,NA,NA,TRBV5-1,TGCGCCAGCAGCCCCCAGGGGTTGTGGGAGACCCAGTACTTC,CASSPQGLWETQYF
TRBJ2-1,many,NA,TRBV27,TGTGCCAGCAGTACCATGACAGGGAGGAATGAGCAGTTCTTC,CASSTMTGRNEQFF
TRBJ1-2,few,NA,TRBV5-6,TGTGCCAGCAGCTTAAGTGTAAGAGGAGGCTACACCTTC,CASSLSVRGGYTF
TRBJ1-1,NA,NA,TRBV5-8,TGTGCCAGCAGCTTGGAATTAGAGGGGTTGCGAACTGAAGCTTTCTTT,CASSLELEGLRTEAFF
TRBJ2-7,NA,NA,TRBV9,TGTGCCAGCAGCGTAGGGGGCTCTGACTCCTACGAGCAGTACTTC,CASSVGGSDSYEQYF
TRBJ2-7,few,NA,TRBV28,TGTGCCAGCAGTATGGAGGGACCCTACGAGCAGTACTTC,CASSMEGPYEQYF
TRBJ2-4,many,NA,TRBV20-1,TGCAGTGCTAGAGATGGGGGGCACATTCAGTACTTC,CSARDGGHIQYF
TRBJ1-2,NA,TRBD1,TRBV7-3,TGTGCCAGCAGAGACGCCGGGGACAGGGATGGCTACACCTTC,CASRDAGDRDGYTF
TRBJ2-7,NA,TRBD2,TRBV18,TGTGCCAGCTCACCAACGGGAGGGACCTACGAGCAGTACTTC,CASSPTGGTYEQYF